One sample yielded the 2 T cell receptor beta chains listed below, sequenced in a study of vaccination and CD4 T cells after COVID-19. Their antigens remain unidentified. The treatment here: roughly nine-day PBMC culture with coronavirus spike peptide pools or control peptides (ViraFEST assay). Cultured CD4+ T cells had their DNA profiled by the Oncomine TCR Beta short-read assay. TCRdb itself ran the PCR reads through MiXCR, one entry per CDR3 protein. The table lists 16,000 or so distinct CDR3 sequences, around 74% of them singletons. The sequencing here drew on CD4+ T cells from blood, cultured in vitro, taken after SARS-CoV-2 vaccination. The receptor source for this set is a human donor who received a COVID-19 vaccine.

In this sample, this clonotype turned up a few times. DNA for the CDR3: TGTGCCAGCAGTTTCTTACAGAATAGCGAGCAGTACTTC. It specifies CASSFLQNSEQYF. The chain couples TRBV12-3 or TRBV12-4 to TRBJ2-7; no clear D gene. Trimming took off 3 bases at V and 6 bases at J, with 12 bases between the two ends. The CDR3 is made up of 13 amino acids.

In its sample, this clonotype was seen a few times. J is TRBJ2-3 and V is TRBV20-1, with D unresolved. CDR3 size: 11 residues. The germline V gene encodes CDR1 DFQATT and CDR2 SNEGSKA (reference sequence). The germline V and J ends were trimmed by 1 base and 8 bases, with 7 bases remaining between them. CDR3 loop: CSARGPGTQYF. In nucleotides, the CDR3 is TGCAGTGCTAGAGGCCCTGGTACGCAGTATTTT.